Presented here are 5 T cell receptor beta chains from one specimen sequenced in a study of T cells expressing NK-cell markers (dated by TCRdb to the early 2020s). The library relied on 5' RACE. For sequencing, an Illumina HiSeq 2000 was employed. TCRdb reprocessed the raw reads; every CDR3 protein sequence is a single record, and DNA is not supplied. The sample table gives 130,000 to 150,000 distinct CDR3 sequences. The biggest ten clones account for roughly 12% of the sample. The sample comprised blood T cells: a sorted CD56 or NKG2C T cell subset, CD4+ or CD8+ T cells, or bulk PBMC T cells (not recorded which). The receptors originated from a man younger than 30 in good health. Donor details come from another sample of the same person, matched by shared clones.

The chain uses TRBV30 and TRBJ2-7; the D call of TRBD2 rests on TCRdb alone, since no DNA is present to check it. The germline CDR1 and CDR2 sequences are GTSNPN and SVGIG (reference sequence). The CDR3 contains 14 residues. This CDR3 reads CAWSPPAGEHEQYF. Looking up the rest from reference TRBV30 and TRBJ2-7 gives the full variable domain: SQTIHQWPATLVQPVGSPLSLECTVEGTSNPNLYWYRQAAGRGLQLLFYSVGIGQISSEVPQNLSASRPQDRQFILSSKKLLLSDSGFYLCAWSPPAGEHEQYFGPGTRLTVT.

The V gene is TRBV19, the J gene TRBJ2-1; the D call of TRBD2 rests on TCRdb alone, since no DNA is present to check it. CDR1 and CDR2 (germline): LNHDA, SQIVND (reference sequence). The CDR3 extends over 13 amino acids. CDR3 loop: CASIREEVGEQFF.

The chain is built from TRBV28 and TRBJ2-3; TCRdb proposes TRBD1, but this gene call is untestable without DNA. CDR3 length: 13 residues. Germline values: CDR1 MDHEN, CDR2 SYDVKM. The CDR3 spells CASVGTVADTQYF.

V is TRBV24-1 and J is TRBJ2-1. CDR1 is KGHDR, CDR2 SFDVKD, per germline. The CDR3 totals 13 residues. Here the CDR3 reads CATSDYDGDEQFF.

This chain uses TRBV15 with TRBJ2-7; TCRdb designates TRBD1, a call that cannot be tested without DNA. CDR1 and CDR2 from the germline V gene are LNHNV and YYDKDF (reference sequence). The CDR3 runs 15 residues. CDR3 residues: CATSSVTGLLDEQYF.